The 20 T cell receptor beta chains below all came from one sample that was sequenced in a study of T cells after yellow fever vaccination. TCRdb ran MiXCR on the 5' RACE reads and lists one entry per CDR3 protein. The sample consists of 310,000 or so distinct CDR3 sequences, around 6.8% of them appearing once. The sequenced sample was PBMCs, obtained about 49 days after the first yellow fever vaccination. These receptors all come from a man aged 18-30 years who received the YFV17D yellow fever vaccine.

In its sample, this clonotype was seen a few times. The chain employs TRBV10-2 and TRBJ1-1, with 7 bases lining up with TRBD1. The CDR3 contains 16 residues. Germline V CDR1 and CDR2: WSHSY, SAAADI. J was trimmed by 5 bases and V by 4 bases; bases with no gene match: 13. The DNA of the CDR3 is TGCGCCAGCAGTGGGGCGCGACAGGGCGAGGCGACTGAAGCTTTCTTT. Amino acids: CASSGARQGEATEAFF.

Ten or more counts support this clonotype. The chain joins TRBV12-3 or TRBV12-4 to TRBJ1-6; possible D gene TRBD1, 6 bases. The CDR3 has 13 residues. V lost 5 bases to trimming and J lost 10 bases, with 12 bases between them. The CDR3 sequence is CASSMKGGSPLHF. The CDR3 DNA follows: TGTGCCAGCAGTATGAAGGGGGGGTCACCCCTCCACTTT.

This clonotype was seen at least ten times. The chain links TRBV7-9 to TRBJ2-7; D could derive from TRBD1 or TRBD2 (6 bases each). The CDR3 totals 15 residues. The germline V and J ends were trimmed by 1 base and 0 bases, with 10 bases remaining between them. Per germline, CDR1 SEHNR and CDR2 FQNEAQ (reference sequence). CDR3: CASSLVGGLSYEQYF. In DNA form, the CDR3 reads TGTGCCAGCAGCTTAGTGGGGGGCCTCTCCTACGAGCAGTACTTC.

In DNA form, the CDR3 reads TGTGCCAGCAGTCCCCAAGCGGGGGGTTCAGATACGCAGTATTTT. The encoded protein is CASSPQAGGSDTQYF. The chain has TRBV6-1 and TRBJ2-3; 9 bases agree with TRBD2. With V trimmed by 5 bases and J by 4 bases, 7 bases remained unmatched. Germline V gene lookup returns CDR1 MNHNS and CDR2 SASEGT. The CDR3 is made up of 15 amino acids.

There are many counts of this clonotype. The chain employs TRBV6-5 and TRBJ1-1, with TRBD1 matching over 7 bases. Germline CDR1 is MNHEY and CDR2 is SVGAGI. The V segment lost 2 bases and the J segment 2 bases; nucleotides outside the gene matches: 5. There are 15 residues in the CDR3. DNA for the CDR3: TGTGCCAGCAGTTACCCCGGGACAGTTAACACTGAAGCTTTCTTT. Protein: CASSYPGTVNTEAFF.

V usage is TRBV7-2 and J usage is TRBJ1-6; TRBD1 is a possible D gene (5 bases). The germline V gene encodes CDR1 SGHTA and CDR2 FQGNSA. This CDR3 has 15 amino acids. V shed 3 bases and J shed 10 bases, with 16 bases lying between them. CDR3 coding DNA: TGTGCCAGCAGCTTCCCCGGGACGGAACAATCACCCCTCCACTTT. Its translation is CASSFPGTEQSPLHF. The whole variable domain, remainder taken from reference TRBV7-2 and TRBJ1-6, is GAGVSQSPSNKVTEKGKDVELRCDPISGHTALYWYRQSLGQGLEFLIYFQGNSAPDKSGLPSDRFSAERTGGSVSTLTIQRTQQEDSAVYLCASSFPGTEQSPLHFGNGTRLTVT.

The chain joins TRBV3-1 to TRBJ1-3, with TRBD1 as a possible D gene (6 bases). The CDR3 is 15 residues long. Germline values: CDR1 LGHDT, CDR2 YNNKEL (reference sequence). V was cut by 3 bases and J by 0 bases, with 9 bases left in between. The CDR3 spells CASSHDRTSGNTIYF. The DNA of the CDR3 is TGTGCCAGCAGCCATGACAGGACCTCTGGAAACACCATATATTTT.

This clonotype was found many times. The CDR3 here is CASSSNDRNYRETQYF. The CDR3 DNA is TGCGCCAGCAGCTCAAACGACAGAAATTACCGAGAGACCCAGTACTTC. The genes are TRBV5-1 and TRBJ2-5; a weak D match, TRBD1 (5 bases). Per the germline V gene, CDR1 is SGHRS and CDR2 is YFSETQ. Trimming stripped 3 bases from V and 4 bases from J, with 19 bases between. The CDR3 extends over 16 amino acids.

In this sample, this clonotype turned up a few times. This chain uses TRBV5-1 with TRBJ1-2, with 9 bases identical to TRBD1. Germline CDR1 SGHRS, CDR2 YFSETQ. The CDR3 runs to 14 residues. V trimming: 2 bases; J trimming: 2 bases; junction bases outside the gene matches: 1. The CDR3 coding sequence is TGCGCCAGCAGCTTTGGGACAGGGAACTATGGCTACACCTTC. Protein product: CASSFGTGNYGYTF.

V gene TRBV4-3 combines with J gene TRBJ1-6; D is unresolved. The CDR3 consists of 13 residues. Trimming pared 5 bases from V and 5 bases from J, leaving 7 bases between. Germline V gives CDR1 LGHNA, CDR2 YSLEER. For the CDR3, the DNA is TGCGCCAGCAGCAAACGCCATAATTCACCCCTCCACTTT. It is translated as CASSKRHNSPLHF.

There are a few counts of this clonotype. The chain joins TRBV5-1 to TRBJ1-4; D is unresolved. CDR1 is SGHRS and CDR2 is YFSETQ in the germline V gene. CDR3 length: 13 residues. V was shortened by 0 bases and J by 8 bases, with 8 bases between the two germline ends. CDR3 region: CASSLGSAEKLFF. DNA of the CDR3: TGCGCCAGCAGCTTGGGATCAGCAGAAAAACTGTTTTTT.

The chain has TRBV4-1 and TRBJ1-3, with a tentative D call TRBD1 (6 bases). The CDR3 spans 15 residues. The germline V gene has CDR1 MGHRA and CDR2 YSYEKL. V lost 4 bases, J lost 9 bases, and 19 bases lay in between. DNA of the CDR3: TGCGCCAGCAGCCGACGACAGGCGCAAGAACTCACCATATATTTT. Translating it yields CASSRRQAQELTIYF.

This clonotype has more than one count but fewer than ten. V and J are TRBV4-1 and TRBJ2-5; 8 nucleotides match TRBD2. The J segment lost 5 bases and the V segment lost 2 bases, leaving 7 bases of the junction unmatched. The germline gives CDR1 MGHRA, CDR2 YSYEKL. This CDR3 has 15 amino acids. The CDR3 coding sequence is TGCGCCAGCAGCCAACCACGACTAGCGAGGGAGACCCAGTACTTC. This sequence encodes CASSQPRLARETQYF.

This sequence joins TRBV24-1 and TRBJ2-3, with no clear D. V gave up 3 bases and J gave up 5 bases, with 8 bases separating them. Germline CDR1 and CDR2: KGHDR and SFDVKD. The CDR3 contains 13 residues. The CDR3 DNA sequence: TGTGCCACCAGTGATGCGGCCGAAGATACGCAGTATTTT. Its translation: CATSDAAEDTQYF.

The table lists this clonotype with many counts. This chain connects TRBV7-9 to TRBJ2-2; TRBD1 agrees at 9 bases. The CDR3 extends over 14 amino acids. The germline V gene has CDR1 SEHNR and CDR2 FQNEAQ (reference sequence). Unmatched junction bases numbered 5, after V lost 8 bases and J lost 4 bases. This CDR3 is CASRGQGSTGELFF. The CDR3 coding sequence is TGTGCCAGCCGTGGACAGGGGAGCACCGGGGAGCTGTTTTTT.

Only a few counts were recorded for this clonotype. This chain joins TRBV12-3 or TRBV12-4 and TRBJ1-1, with 8 nucleotides matching TRBD1. The length of the CDR3 is 13 residues. Unmatched junction bases numbered 7, after V lost 5 bases and J lost 8 bases. CDR3: CASSQGARGEAFF. As DNA, the CDR3 is TGTGCCAGCAGTCAGGGGGCCCGAGGGGAAGCTTTCTTT.

The chain is built from TRBV9 and TRBJ1-2; 9 bases line up with TRBD1. V lost 0 bases and J lost 4; bases outside the gene matches: 4. The germline V gene encodes CDR1 SGDLS and CDR2 YYNGEE. This CDR3 is 15 amino acids long. Written as DNA, the CDR3 is TGTGCCAGCAGCGTAGCTGCGACAGGGGGCTATGGCTACACCTTC. This translates into CASSVAATGGYGYTF.

The V call is TRBV12-3 or TRBV12-4, the J call TRBJ1-1; possibly TRBD1 for D (5 bases). This CDR3 region has 14 residues. V was cut by 2 bases and J by 4 bases, with 11 bases left in between. DNA of the CDR3: TGTGCCAGCAGTTTATGGGGGGATGTCACTGAAGCTTTCTTT. This gives the protein CASSLWGDVTEAFF.

This clonotype was counted ten times or more. CDR3 region: CASSDQSGKSYEQYF. The CDR3, as DNA: TGTGCCAGCAGTGACCAGTCAGGGAAATCCTACGAGCAGTACTTC. The V call is TRBV25-1, the J call TRBJ2-7; perhaps TRBD1 as D (5 bases). V lost 3 bases to trimming and J lost 1 base, with 13 bases between them. Per the germline V gene, CDR1 is MGHDK and CDR2 is SYGVNS. CDR3 length: 15 amino acids.

The chain uses TRBV12-3 or TRBV12-4 and TRBJ1-2; maybe TRBD1 (5 bases). Trimming left V 7 bases short and J 0 bases short, with 12 bases between. The CDR3 covers 14 residues. The DNA of the CDR3 is TGTGCCAGCAACCCCTTGGGGCCTAACTATGGCTACACCTTC. It yields the protein CASNPLGPNYGYTF.